This section outlines one T cell receptor (beta chain) sequence together with its context. Its antigen remains unidentified. It was considered stable Graves' hyperthyroidism when ophthalmopathy did not progress within 18 months. With a duration under 2 months, the hyperthyroidism was newly diagnosed in patients aged 18 to 65. Criteria for exclusion of patients were uncontrolled infection, other autoimmune disease, pregnancy or lactation. CDR1 SGHTA and CDR2 FQGNSA come from the germline V gene. V lost 3 bases and J lost 8, with 10 bases in between. This CDR3 comprises 12 residues. This sample was included in a study of T cells in Graves' hyperthyroidism and ophthalmopathy. Study-wide results and limits: Model predictions of ophthalmopathy came a median approximately 6 months before onset.

RNA transcripts gave rise to amplified TCR beta CDR3 regions. A first-round RT-PCR of the TCR CDR3 used the HTBI primer set. Via MiXCR, TCRdb re-called the multiplex PCR reads, giving one row per CDR3 protein. This sample has around 620,000 distinct CDR3 sequences; roughly 17% occur once, and the top ten carry 3.8%. The sequence was collected from a woman in her 30s with Graves' hyperthyroidism. The chain is built from TRBV7-2 and TRBJ1-2; D possibly corresponds to TRBD1 (6 bases). Sequencing was performed on blood. This CDR3 reads CASSLNRAGYTF. CDR3 nucleotide sequence: TGTGCCAGCAGCTTGAACAGGGCAGGCTACACCTTC. Filled out from reference TRBV7-2 and TRBJ1-2, the complete variable domain reads GAGVSQSPSNKVTEKGKDVELRCDPISGHTALYWYRQSLGQGLEFLIYFQGNSAPDKSGLPSDRFSAERTGGSVSTLTIQRTQQEDSAVYLCASSLNRAGYTFGSGTRLTVV.